This TCR beta chain was identified during a study of beta chain features in type 1 diabetes. Expressed TCRB transcripts were sequenced because the isolated RNA had all been reverse transcribed beforehand. Mean read depth for naive, central memory and regulatory T cell samples was some 3.8 million reads. Profiled with immunoSEQ multiplex PCR; TCRdb holds only in-frame clones, not every one. Of 200,000 to 250,000 clones in the sample, under 13% were seen once. On this clone itself: Its antigen is still unknown.

Germline loops: CDR1 SGHRS, CDR2 YFSETQ. This CDR3 is 14 amino acids long. Trimming took off 4 bases at V and 7 bases at J, with 14 bases between the two ends. Study conclusions and caveats: People with Type 1 diabetes carried modestly yet significantly shorter TCRB CDR3s in all four CD4+ subsets.

Sequencing input: central memory CD4+ T cells from blood. The sequence came from a man aged 18 to 29 in good health. The V call is TRBV5-1, the J call TRBJ2-2; D remains unclear. The CDR3 loop reads CASSGKNGVGELFF. In DNA, the CDR3 is TGCGCCAGCAGCGGAAAAAATGGGGTCGGGGAGCTGTTTTTT.